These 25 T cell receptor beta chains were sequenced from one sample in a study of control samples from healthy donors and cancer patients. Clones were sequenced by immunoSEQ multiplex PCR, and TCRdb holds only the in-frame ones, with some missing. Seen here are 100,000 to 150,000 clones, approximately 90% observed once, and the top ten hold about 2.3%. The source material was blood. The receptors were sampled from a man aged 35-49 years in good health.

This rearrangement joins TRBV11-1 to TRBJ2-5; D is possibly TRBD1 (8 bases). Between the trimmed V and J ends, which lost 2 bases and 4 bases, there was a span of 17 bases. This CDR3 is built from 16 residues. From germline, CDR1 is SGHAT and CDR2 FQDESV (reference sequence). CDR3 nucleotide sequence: TGTGCCAGCAGCTTAAGGACAGGGAGGGAAGGAGAGACCCAGTACTTC. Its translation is CASSLRTGREGETQYF.

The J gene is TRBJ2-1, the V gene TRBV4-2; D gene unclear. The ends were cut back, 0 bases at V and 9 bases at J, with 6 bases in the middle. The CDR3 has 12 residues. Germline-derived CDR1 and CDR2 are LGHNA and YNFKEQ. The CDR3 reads CASSQDGREQFF. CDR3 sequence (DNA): TGTGCCAGCAGCCAAGATGGGCGTGAGCAGTTCTTC.

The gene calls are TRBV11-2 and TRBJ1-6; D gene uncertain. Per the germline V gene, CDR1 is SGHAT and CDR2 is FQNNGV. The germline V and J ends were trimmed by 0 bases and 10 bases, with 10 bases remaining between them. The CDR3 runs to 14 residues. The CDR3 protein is CASSLDPAFSPLHF. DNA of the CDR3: TGTGCCAGCAGCTTAGATCCGGCTTTCTCACCCCTCCACTTT.

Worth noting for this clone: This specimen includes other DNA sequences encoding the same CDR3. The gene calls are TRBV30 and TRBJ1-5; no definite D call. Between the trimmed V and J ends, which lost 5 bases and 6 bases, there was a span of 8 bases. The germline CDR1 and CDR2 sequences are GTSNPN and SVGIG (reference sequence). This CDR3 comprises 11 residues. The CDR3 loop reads CAWGAGQPQHF. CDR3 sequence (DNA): TGTGCCTGGGGTGCAGGTCAGCCCCAGCATTTT.

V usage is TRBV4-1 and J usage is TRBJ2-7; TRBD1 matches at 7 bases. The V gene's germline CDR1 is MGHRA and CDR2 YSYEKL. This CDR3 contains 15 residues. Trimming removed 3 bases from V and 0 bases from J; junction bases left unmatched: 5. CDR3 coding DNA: TGCGCCAGCAGCCACCGGGACAGCAGCTCCTACGAGCAGTACTTC. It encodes CASSHRDSSSYEQYF.

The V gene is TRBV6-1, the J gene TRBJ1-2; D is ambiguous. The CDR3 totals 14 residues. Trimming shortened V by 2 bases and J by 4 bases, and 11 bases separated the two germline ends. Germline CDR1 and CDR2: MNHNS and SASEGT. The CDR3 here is CASSEWAATYGYTF. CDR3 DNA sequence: TGTGCCAGCAGTGAATGGGCAGCGACCTATGGCTACACCTTC.

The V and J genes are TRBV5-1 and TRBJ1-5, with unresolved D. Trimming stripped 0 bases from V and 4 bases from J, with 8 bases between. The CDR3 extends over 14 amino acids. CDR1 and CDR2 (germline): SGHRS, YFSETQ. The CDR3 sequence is CASSLASPNQPQHF. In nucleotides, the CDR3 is TGCGCCAGCAGCTTGGCCTCGCCGAATCAGCCCCAGCATTTT.

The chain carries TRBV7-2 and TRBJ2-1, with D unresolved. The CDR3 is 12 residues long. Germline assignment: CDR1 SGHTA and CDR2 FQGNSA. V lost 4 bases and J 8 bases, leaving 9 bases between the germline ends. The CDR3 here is CASSSLAHEQFF. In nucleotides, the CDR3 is TGTGCCAGCAGCTCTTTGGCACATGAGCAGTTCTTC. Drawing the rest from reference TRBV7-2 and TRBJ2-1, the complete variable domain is GAGVSQSPSNKVTEKGKDVELRCDPISGHTALYWYRQSLGQGLEFLIYFQGNSAPDKSGLPSDRFSAERTGGSVSTLTIQRTQQEDSAVYLCASSSLAHEQFFGPGTRLTVL.

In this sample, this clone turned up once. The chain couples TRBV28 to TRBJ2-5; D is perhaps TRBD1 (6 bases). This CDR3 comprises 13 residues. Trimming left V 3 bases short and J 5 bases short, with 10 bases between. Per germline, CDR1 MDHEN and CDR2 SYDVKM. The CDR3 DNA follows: TGTGCCAGCAGTTTCAGGGGAACTGAGACCCAGTACTTC. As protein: CASSFRGTETQYF.

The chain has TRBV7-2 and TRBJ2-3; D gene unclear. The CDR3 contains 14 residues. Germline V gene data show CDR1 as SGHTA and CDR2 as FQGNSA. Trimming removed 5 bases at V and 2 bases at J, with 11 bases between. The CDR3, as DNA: TGTGCCAGCAGCCCATCAGCCGCCACAGATACGCAGTATTTT. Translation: CASSPSAATDTQYF.

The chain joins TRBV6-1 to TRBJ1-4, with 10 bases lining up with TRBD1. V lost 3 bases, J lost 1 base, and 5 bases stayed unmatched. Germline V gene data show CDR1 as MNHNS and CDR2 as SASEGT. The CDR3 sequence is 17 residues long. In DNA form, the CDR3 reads TGTGCCAGCAGTGACCCGGGACAGGGGCGAACTAATGAAAAACTGTTTTTT. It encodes CASSDPGQGRTNEKLFF.

CDR3 residues: CASRRGNVDTGELFF. The CDR3 DNA is TGTGCCAGCAGGCGGGGTAACGTGGACACCGGGGAGCTGTTTTTT. This rearrangement joins TRBV6-5 to TRBJ2-2; weak D call: TRBD2 (6 bases). V lost 6 bases and J lost 3, with 14 bases in between. Germline-derived CDR1 and CDR2 are MNHEY and SVGAGI. The CDR3 has 15 residues.

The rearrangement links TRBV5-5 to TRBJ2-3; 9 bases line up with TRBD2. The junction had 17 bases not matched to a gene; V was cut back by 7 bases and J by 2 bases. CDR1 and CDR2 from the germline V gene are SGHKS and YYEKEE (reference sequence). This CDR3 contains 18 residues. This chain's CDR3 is CASAPRTGSGGLTDTQYF. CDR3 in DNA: TGTGCCAGCGCCCCCCGGACTGGTAGCGGGGGCCTCACAGATACGCAGTATTTT.

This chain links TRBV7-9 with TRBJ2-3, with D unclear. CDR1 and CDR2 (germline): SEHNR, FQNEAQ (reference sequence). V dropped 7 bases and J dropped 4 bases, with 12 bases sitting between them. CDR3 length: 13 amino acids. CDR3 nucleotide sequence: TGTGCCAGCACATCCGGGTCGGCAGATACGCAGTATTTT. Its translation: CASTSGSADTQYF.

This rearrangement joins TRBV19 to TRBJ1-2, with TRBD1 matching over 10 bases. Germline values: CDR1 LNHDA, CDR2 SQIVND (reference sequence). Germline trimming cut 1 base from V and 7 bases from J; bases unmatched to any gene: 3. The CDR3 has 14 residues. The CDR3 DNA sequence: TGTGCCAGTAGTATAGGAAGACAGGGGGCTGGCTACACCTTC. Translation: CASSIGRQGAGYTF.

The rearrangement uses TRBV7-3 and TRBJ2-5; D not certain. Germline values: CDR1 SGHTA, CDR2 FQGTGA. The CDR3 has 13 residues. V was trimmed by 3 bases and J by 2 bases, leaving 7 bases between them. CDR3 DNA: TGTGCCAGCAGCTTCAAGGGTCAAGAGACCCAGTACTTC. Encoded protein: CASSFKGQETQYF.

The CDR3 region is CASSIQGSYEQYF. DNA of the CDR3: TGTGCCAGTAGTATTCAGGGGAGCTACGAGCAGTACTTC. The chain combines TRBV19 with TRBJ2-7, with D perhaps TRBD1 (6 bases). Germline loops: CDR1 LNHDA, CDR2 SQIVND (reference sequence). The CDR3 totals 13 residues. Trimming took off 3 bases at V and 3 bases at J, with 9 bases between the two ends.

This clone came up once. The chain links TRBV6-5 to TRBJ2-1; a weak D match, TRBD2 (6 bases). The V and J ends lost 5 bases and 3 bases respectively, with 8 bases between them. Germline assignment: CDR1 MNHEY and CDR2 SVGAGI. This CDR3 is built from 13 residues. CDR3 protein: CASSTGSYNEQFF. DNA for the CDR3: TGTGCCAGCAGTACCGGGAGCTACAATGAGCAGTTCTTC.

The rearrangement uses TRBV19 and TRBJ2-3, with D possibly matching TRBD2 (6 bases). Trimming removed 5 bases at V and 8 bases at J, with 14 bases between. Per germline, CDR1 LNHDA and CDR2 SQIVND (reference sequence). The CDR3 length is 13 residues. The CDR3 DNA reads TGTGCCAGTAGTTCCTCGACTAGTCGTACGCAGTATTTT. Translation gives CASSSSTSRTQYF. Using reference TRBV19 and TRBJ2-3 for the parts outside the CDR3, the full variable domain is DGGITQSPKYLFRKEGQNVTLSCEQNLNHDAMYWYRQDPGQGLRLIYYSQIVNDFQKGDIAEGYSVSREKKESFPLTVTSAQKNPTAFYLCASSSSTSRTQYFGPGTRLTVL.

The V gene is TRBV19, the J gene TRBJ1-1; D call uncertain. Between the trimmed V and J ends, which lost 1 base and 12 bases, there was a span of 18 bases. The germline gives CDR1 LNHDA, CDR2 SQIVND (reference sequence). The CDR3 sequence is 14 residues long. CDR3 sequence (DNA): TGTGCCAGTAGTATAGTAGGAGAAGCGGGAATTTCTTTCTTT. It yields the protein CASSIVGEAGISFF.

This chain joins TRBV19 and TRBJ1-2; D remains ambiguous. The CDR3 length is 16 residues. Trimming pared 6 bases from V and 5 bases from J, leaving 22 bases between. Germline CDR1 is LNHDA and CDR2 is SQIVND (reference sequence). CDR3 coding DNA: TGTGCCAGTAGGCTTCCTGGTGAAAGATTAGGATATGGCTACACCTTC. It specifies CASRLPGERLGYGYTF.

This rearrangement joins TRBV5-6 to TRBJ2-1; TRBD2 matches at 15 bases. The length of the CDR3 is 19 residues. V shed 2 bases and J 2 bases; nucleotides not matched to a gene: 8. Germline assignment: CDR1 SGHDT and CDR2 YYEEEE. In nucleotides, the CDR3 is TGTGCCAGCAGCTTAGGAAGGACTAGCGGGGGGGCCGCCTACAATGAGCAGTTCTTC. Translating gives CASSLGRTSGGAAYNEQFF.

In nucleotides, the CDR3 is TGTGCCAGCAAAACCGACCCTCTGGACACCGGGGAGCTGTTTTTT. Residues: CASKTDPLDTGELFF. V usage is TRBV6-5 and J usage is TRBJ2-2; D is ambiguous. The CDR3 has 15 amino acids. Per germline, CDR1 MNHEY and CDR2 SVGAGI. The V end was cut by 7 bases, the J end by 3 bases, with 15 bases between.

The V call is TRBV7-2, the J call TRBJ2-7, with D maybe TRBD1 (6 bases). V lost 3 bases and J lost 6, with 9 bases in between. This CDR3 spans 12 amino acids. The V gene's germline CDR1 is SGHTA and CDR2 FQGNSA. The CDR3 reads CASSFQGREQYF. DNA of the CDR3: TGTGCCAGCAGCTTCCAGGGGCGCGAGCAGTACTTC.

CDR3 residues: CASHRDSPYEQYF. In nucleotides, the CDR3 is TGTGCCAGTCACCGGGACTCCCCCTACGAGCAGTACTTC. V and J are TRBV6-5 and TRBJ2-7, with a tentative D call TRBD2 (6 bases). Per germline, CDR1 MNHEY and CDR2 SVGAGI. This CDR3 is built from 13 residues. Trimming stripped 9 bases from V and 2 bases from J, with 14 bases between.